Listed below are T cell receptor beta chains from one sample, sequenced in a study of cytomegalovirus exposure and HLA in healthy donors. Profiled with immunoSEQ multiplex PCR; TCRdb holds only in-frame clones, not every one. Of a few hundred thousand clones in the sample, about 80% are singletons; the top ten hold around 8.6%. Sequenced material: PBMCs. The origin of the receptors is a woman in her fifties or sixties in good health and CMV-seropositive. Each CDR3 is given with its conserved first and last residue. D genes are given only for firm matches. The listing skips clone size in some rows; elsewhere it reads once, few, many or a size class.

v_call	clone_size	d_call	j_call	cdr3_aa	cdr3_nt
TRBV30	-	-	TRBJ1-2	CAWSVQAFNYGYTF	TGTGCCTGGAGTGTACAGGCCTTTAACTATGGCTACACCTTC
TRBV6-1	-	-	TRBJ1-5	CASSVSRGGNQPQHF	TGTGCCAGCAGTGTCAGCAGGGGCGGCAATCAGCCCCAGCATTTT
TRBV20-1	-	-	TRBJ2-1	CSTRDYNEQFF	TGCAGTACCAGGGACTACAATGAGCAGTTCTTC
TRBV7-3	once	-	TRBJ2-5	CASSLGVKETQYF	TGTGCCAGCAGCTTAGGAGTAAAGGAGACCCAGTACTTC
TRBV6-6	few	-	TRBJ1-4	CASSTEEKLFF	TGTGCCAGCAGTACGGAGGAAAAACTGTTTTTT
TRBV13	-	TRBD1	TRBJ2-3	CASEDRGSTDTQYF	TGTGCCAGCGAGGACAGGGGGTCCACAGATACGCAGTATTTT
TRBV19	-	-	TRBJ2-5	CASSPYTPGRGGAETQYF	TGTGCCAGTAGTCCCTATACCCCTGGTAGAGGCGGGGCAGAGACCCAGTACTTC
TRBV11-3	-	-	TRBJ1-3	CASSLRGGNTIYF	TGTGCCAGCAGCTTGAGAGGTGGAAACACCATATATTTT
TRBV2	-	-	TRBJ2-5	CASGLVALVWETQYF	TGTGCCAGCGGTCTAGTAGCTTTGGTTTGGGAGACCCAGTACTTC
TRBV20-1	-	-	TRBJ2-7	CSAVYYEQYF	TGCAGTGCTGTGTACTACGAGCAGTACTTC
TRBV28	-	-	TRBJ2-7	CASSPSNSYEQYF	TGCGCCAGCAGTCCCTCGAACAGCTACGAGCAGTACTTC
TRBV10-1	-	TRBD2	TRBJ2-7	CASSESFSGSREQYF	TGCGCCAGCAGTGAGTCTTTTAGCGGGAGCCGTGAGCAGTACTTC
TRBV7-9	-	-	TRBJ2-7	CASSLGQGGRYEQYF	TGTGCCAGCAGCTTAGGGCAGGGAGGAAGGTACGAGCAGTACTTC
TRBV29-1	-	-	TRBJ1-1	CSVVPLNTEAFF	TGCAGCGTTGTCCCGTTGAACACTGAAGCTTTCTTT
TRBV6-6	-	TRBD1	TRBJ1-2	CASSHPRQGYYGYTF	TGTGCCAGCAGTCACCCCCGACAGGGCTACTATGGCTACACCTTC
TRBV18	-	-	TRBJ2-7	CASSRGDGYEQYF	TGTGCCAGCTCCAGGGGGGACGGCTACGAGCAGTACTTC
TRBV7-2	-	TRBD2	TRBJ2-4	CASRSGRAKNIQYF	TGTGCCAGCAGGTCCGGGAGGGCCAAAAACATTCAGTACTTC
TRBV18	-	-	TRBJ2-2	CASSSFLKQAGELFF	TGTGCCAGCTCATCCTTTCTTAAACAGGCCGGGGAGCTGTTTTTT
TRBV9	few	TRBD2	TRBJ2-2	CASSSGTSDTGELFF	TGTGCCAGCAGTTCCGGGACTAGCGACACCGGGGAGCTGTTTTTT
TRBV5-1	once	TRBD1	TRBJ1-2	CASSSETGVGYTF	TGCGCCAGCAGCTCCGAGACAGGGGTCGGCTACACCTTC
TRBV7-6	few	-	TRBJ2-1	CASSLRSGPNEQFF	TGTGCCAGCAGCTTACGGAGCGGACCAAATGAGCAGTTCTTC
TRBV19	-	-	TRBJ1-1	CASAGALMNTEAFF	TGTGCCAGTGCAGGGGCCCTCATGAACACTGAAGCTTTCTTT
TRBV5-6	-	-	TRBJ2-1	CASSWWANNEQFF	TGTGCCAGCAGCTGGTGGGCCAACAATGAGCAGTTCTTC
TRBV4-1	-	-	TRBJ2-7	CASSQTSSYEQYF	TGCGCCAGCAGCCAGACTAGCTCCTACGAGCAGTACTTC
TRBV28	-	TRBD1	TRBJ1-4	CASRSTGMGEKLFF	TGTGCCAGCAGATCGACAGGGATGGGTGAAAAACTGTTTTTT
TRBV19	-	TRBD1	TRBJ2-1	CASSIGTGNEQFF	TGTGCCAGTAGTATAGGGACAGGGAATGAGCAGTTCTTC
TRBV19	few	TRBD1	TRBJ2-1	CASRDRGSYNEQFF	TGTGCCAGTAGGGACAGGGGCTCCTACAATGAGCAGTTCTTC
TRBV29-1	-	-	TRBJ1-2	CSVGQLNNYGYTF	TGCAGCGTCGGACAGTTAAATAACTATGGCTACACCTTC
TRBV6-6	-	TRBD1	TRBJ1-2	CASSYVDRAAGYTF	TGTGCCAGCAGTTACGTGGACAGGGCGGCTGGCTACACCTTC
TRBV2	-	TRBD1	TRBJ1-5	CASSEAQGSNQPQHF	TGTGCCAGCAGTGAGGCACAGGGGAGCAATCAGCCCCAGCATTTT
TRBV7-9	-	TRBD2	TRBJ2-2	CAIREGRSGGELFF	TGTGCCATCCGGGAGGGGAGGAGCGGCGGGGAGCTGTTTTTT
TRBV7-3	once	TRBD1	TRBJ1-6	CARKPRDSLIHSPLHF	TGTGCCAGAAAACCACGGGACAGCCTTATTCATTCACCCCTCCACTTT
TRBV4-1	-	-	TRBJ2-1	CASSPFQGGNEQFF	TGCGCCAGCAGCCCGTTCCAGGGAGGCAATGAGCAGTTCTTC
TRBV30	-	-	TRBJ2-2	CAWMDSNTGELFF	TGTGCCTGGATGGACTCGAACACCGGGGAGCTGTTTTTT
TRBV29-1	-	-	TRBJ2-5	CSVILETQYF	TGCAGCGTTATTCTAGAGACCCAGTACTTC
TRBV6-5	-	TRBD2	TRBJ2-7	CASKGTSGRSKQYF	TGTGCCAGCAAAGGGACTAGCGGGAGAAGTAAGCAGTACTTC
TRBV6-1	once	-	TRBJ1-2	CASSPVAAINYGYTF	TGTGCCAGCAGTCCGGTCGCCGCGATTAACTATGGCTACACCTTC
TRBV30	-	-	TRBJ2-5	CAWSVEETQYF	TGTGCCTGGAGTGTCGAGGAGACCCAGTACTTC
TRBV18	-	-	TRBJ2-2	CASSGGQNTGELFF	TGTGCCAGCTCAGGGGGACAGAACACCGGGGAGCTGTTTTTT
TRBV6-5	-	TRBD2	TRBJ2-7	CASSHSGGSHEQYF	TGTGCCAGCAGTCATAGCGGGGGTTCTCACGAGCAGTACTTC
TRBV7-9	-	TRBD2	TRBJ2-1	CASSLALAGVSYNEQFF	TGTGCCAGCAGCTTAGCGCTAGCGGGAGTCTCCTACAATGAGCAGTTCTTC
TRBV7-7	-	TRBD1	TRBJ2-2	CASSLHAGGGELFF	TGTGCCAGCAGCTTACACGCAGGGGGCGGGGAGCTGTTTTTT
TRBV27	-	-	TRBJ2-1	CASSSPLVVEQFF	TGTGCCAGCAGTTCGCCCTTAGTGGTTGAGCAGTTCTTC
TRBV6-5	-	-	TRBJ1-2	CASSYPAGAVGYGYTF	TGTGCCAGCAGTTACCCGGCAGGGGCCGTTGGCTATGGCTACACCTTC
TRBV19	-	-	TRBJ2-2	CASSWATSGGELFF	TGTGCCAGTAGTTGGGCTACCTCAGGAGGGGAGCTGTTTTTT
TRBV5-1	-	TRBD1	TRBJ1-4	CASSWGTGSEKLFF	TGCGCCAGCAGCTGGGGGACAGGGAGTGAAAAACTGTTTTTT
TRBV30	-	-	TRBJ2-7	CAWSISLNYEQYF	TGTGCCTGGAGTATAAGCCTTAACTACGAGCAGTACTTC
TRBV4-1	-	TRBD1	TRBJ2-1	CASSLGTGSNNEQFF	TGCGCCAGCAGCCTCGGGACAGGGAGTAACAATGAGCAGTTCTTC
TRBV7-6	-	TRBD2	TRBJ2-1	CASSLLGGGNPGLAMQFF	TGTGCCAGCAGCTTATTGGGAGGGGGGAATCCGGGACTAGCTATGCAGTTCTTC
TRBV6-6	few	-	TRBJ1-1	CASTNRDMNTEAFF	TGTGCCAGCACCAACAGGGACATGAACACTGAAGCTTTCTTT
TRBV29-1	-	TRBD2	TRBJ2-7	CSVVVAGAEQYF	TGCAGCGTTGTTGTAGCGGGAGCCGAGCAGTACTTC
TRBV2	once	-	TRBJ2-7	CASSEWQYYEQYF	TGTGCCAGCAGTGAGTGGCAGTACTACGAGCAGTACTTC
TRBV28	once	TRBD1	TRBJ1-6	CASRQGRNRGGSPLHF	TGTGCCAGCAGACAAGGCCGTAACAGGGGAGGTTCACCCCTCCACTTT
TRBV6-5	-	-	TRBJ1-2	CATPNRDLTIYGYTF	TGTGCCACCCCGAACCGGGATCTTACTATTTATGGCTACACCTTC
TRBV5-1	-	-	TRBJ2-7	CASSLGVGGPYEQYF	TGCGCCAGCAGCTTGGGGGTGGGAGGACCCTACGAGCAGTACTTC